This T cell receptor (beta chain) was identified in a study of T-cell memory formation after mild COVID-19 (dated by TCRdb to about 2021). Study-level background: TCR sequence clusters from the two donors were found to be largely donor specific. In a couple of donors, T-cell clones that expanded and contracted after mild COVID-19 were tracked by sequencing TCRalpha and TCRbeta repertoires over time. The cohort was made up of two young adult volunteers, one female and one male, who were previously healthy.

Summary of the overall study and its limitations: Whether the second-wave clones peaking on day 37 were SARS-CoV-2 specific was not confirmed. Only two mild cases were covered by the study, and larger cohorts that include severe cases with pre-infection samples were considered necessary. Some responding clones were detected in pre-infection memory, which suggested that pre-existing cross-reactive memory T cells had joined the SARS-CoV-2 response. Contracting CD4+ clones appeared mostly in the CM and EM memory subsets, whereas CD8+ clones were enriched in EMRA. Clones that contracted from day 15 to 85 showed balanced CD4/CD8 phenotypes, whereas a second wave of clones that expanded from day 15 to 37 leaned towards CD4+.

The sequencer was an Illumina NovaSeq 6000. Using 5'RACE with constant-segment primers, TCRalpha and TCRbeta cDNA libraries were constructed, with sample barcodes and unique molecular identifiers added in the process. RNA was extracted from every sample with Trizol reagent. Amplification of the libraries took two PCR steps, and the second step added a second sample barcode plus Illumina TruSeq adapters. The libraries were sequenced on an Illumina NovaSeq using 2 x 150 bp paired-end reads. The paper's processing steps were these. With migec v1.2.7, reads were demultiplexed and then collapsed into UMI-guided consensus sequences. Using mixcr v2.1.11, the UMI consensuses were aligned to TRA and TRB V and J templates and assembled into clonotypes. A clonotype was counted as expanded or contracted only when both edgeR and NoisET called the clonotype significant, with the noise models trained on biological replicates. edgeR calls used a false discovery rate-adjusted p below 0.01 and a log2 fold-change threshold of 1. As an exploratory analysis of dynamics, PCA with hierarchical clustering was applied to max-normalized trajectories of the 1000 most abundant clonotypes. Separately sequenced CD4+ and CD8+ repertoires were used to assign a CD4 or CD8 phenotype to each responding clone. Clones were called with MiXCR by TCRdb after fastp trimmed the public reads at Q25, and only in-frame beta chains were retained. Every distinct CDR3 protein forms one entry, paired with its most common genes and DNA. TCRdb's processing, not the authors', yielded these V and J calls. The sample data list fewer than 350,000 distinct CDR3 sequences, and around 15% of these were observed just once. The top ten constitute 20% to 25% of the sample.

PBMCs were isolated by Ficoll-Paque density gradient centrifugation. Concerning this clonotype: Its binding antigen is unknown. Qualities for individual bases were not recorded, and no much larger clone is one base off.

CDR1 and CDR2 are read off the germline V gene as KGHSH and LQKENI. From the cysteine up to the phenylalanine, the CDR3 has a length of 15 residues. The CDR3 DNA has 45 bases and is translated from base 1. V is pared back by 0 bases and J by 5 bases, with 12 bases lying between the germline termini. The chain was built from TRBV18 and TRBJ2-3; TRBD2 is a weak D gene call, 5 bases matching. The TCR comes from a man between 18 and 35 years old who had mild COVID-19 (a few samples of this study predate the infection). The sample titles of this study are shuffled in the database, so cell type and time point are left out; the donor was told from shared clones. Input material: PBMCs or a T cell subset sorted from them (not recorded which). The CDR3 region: CASSPPDGDGDTQYF. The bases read TGTGCCAGCTCACCACCGGACGGGGATGGAGATACGCAGTATTTT.